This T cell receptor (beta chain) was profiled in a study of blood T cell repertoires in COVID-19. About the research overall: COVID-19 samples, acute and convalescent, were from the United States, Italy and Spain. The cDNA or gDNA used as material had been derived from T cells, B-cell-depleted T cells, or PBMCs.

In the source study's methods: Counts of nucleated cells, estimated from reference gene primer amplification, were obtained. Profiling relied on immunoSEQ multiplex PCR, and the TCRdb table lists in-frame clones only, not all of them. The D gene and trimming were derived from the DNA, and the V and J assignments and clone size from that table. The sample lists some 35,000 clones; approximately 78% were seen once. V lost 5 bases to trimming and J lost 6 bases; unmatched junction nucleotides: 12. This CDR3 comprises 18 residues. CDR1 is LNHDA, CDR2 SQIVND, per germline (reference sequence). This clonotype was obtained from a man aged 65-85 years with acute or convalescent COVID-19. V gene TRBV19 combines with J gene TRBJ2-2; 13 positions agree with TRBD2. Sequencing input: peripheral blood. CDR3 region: CASSPRTSGSRNAGELFF. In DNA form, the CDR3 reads TGTGCCAGTAGTCCCAGGACTAGCGGGAGCCGGAATGCCGGGGAGCTGTTTTTT.